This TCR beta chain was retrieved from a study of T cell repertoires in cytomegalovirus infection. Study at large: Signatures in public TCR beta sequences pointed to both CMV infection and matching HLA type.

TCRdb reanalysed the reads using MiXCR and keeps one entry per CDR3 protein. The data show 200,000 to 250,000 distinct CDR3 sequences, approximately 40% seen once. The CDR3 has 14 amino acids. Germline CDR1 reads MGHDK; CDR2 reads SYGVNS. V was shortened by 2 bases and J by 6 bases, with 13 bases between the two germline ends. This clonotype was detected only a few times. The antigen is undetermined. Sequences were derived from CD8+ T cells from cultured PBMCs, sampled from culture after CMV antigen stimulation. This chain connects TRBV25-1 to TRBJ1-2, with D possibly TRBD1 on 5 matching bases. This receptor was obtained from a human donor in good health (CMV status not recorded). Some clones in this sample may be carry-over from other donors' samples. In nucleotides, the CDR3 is TGTGCCAGCAGTGAAGGGAGCGGGGCAGATGGCTACACCTTC. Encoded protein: CASSEGSGADGYTF.